The 11 T cell receptor beta chains below come from one sample, sequenced in a study of CD4+ T cells in melanoma. Sequencing used immunoSEQ multiplex PCR; TCRdb keeps in-frame clones, though not all of them. The data show roughly 12,000 clones, roughly three quarters seen once. Sample: cells from a culture (not recorded whether cultured in vitro). These receptors came from a human donor with melanoma.

Only a few counts were recorded for this clone. The chain has TRBV7-9 and TRBJ2-4, with unresolved D. The V gene's germline CDR1 is SEHNR and CDR2 FQNEAQ (reference sequence). V lost 1 base, J lost 0 bases, and 7 bases lay in between. This CDR3 has 15 amino acids. CDR3 region: CASSLGAGAKNIQYF. The DNA of the CDR3 is TGTGCCAGCAGCTTAGGAGCAGGAGCCAAAAACATTCAGTACTTC.

The V call is TRBV6-5, the J call TRBJ2-1; possibly TRBD1 for D (5 bases). Germline V gives CDR1 MNHEY, CDR2 SVGAGI. The V and J ends lost 6 bases and 12 bases respectively, with 21 bases between them. The CDR3 runs 14 residues. The CDR3 loop reads CASSPLAGRGRQFF. CDR3 DNA: TGTGCCAGCAGCCCCCTCGCCGGAAGGGGCCGGCAGTTCTTC.

The rearrangement links TRBV7-8 to TRBJ1-3; no clear D. This CDR3 is built from 13 residues. Deletions cut 5 bases from V and 7 bases from J, with 12 bases between. Germline V gene lookup returns CDR1 SGHVS and CDR2 FQNEAQ. CDR3 loop: CASSPGPSNTIYF. Written as DNA, the CDR3 is TGTGCCAGCAGCCCCGGGCCCAGCAACACCATATATTTT.

The gene calls are TRBV30 and TRBJ1-4, with a possible D match to TRBD1 (5 bases). This CDR3 is 13 amino acids long. Trimming cost V 5 bases and J 5 bases, with 12 bases left between them. The germline V gene encodes CDR1 GTSNPN and CDR2 SVGIG (reference sequence). CDR3 nucleotide sequence: TGTGCCTGGGGGGGACGGATAAATGAAAAACTGTTTTTT. Encoded protein: CAWGGRINEKLFF.

The V call is TRBV2, the J call TRBJ2-7, with no clear D. This CDR3 region has 13 residues. Germline values: CDR1 SNHLY, CDR2 FYNNEI. Between the trimmed V and J ends, which lost 7 bases and 1 base, there was a span of 11 bases. CDR3 in amino acids: CASTYPISYEQYF. The DNA for the CDR3 is TGTGCCAGCACATATCCCATTTCCTACGAGCAGTACTTC.

This clone was counted only a few times. This sequence joins TRBV18 and TRBJ2-7; 9 bases line up with TRBD1. Germline CDR1 reads KGHSH; CDR2 reads LQKENI. The junction had 7 bases not matched to a gene; V was cut back by 6 bases and J by 4 bases. The CDR3 runs 14 residues. The CDR3 DNA is TGTGCCAGCTCGCTTAGGACAGGGGATTACGAGCAGTACTTC. Its translation: CASSLRTGDYEQYF.

This rearrangement joins TRBV5-4 to TRBJ2-3; 7 nucleotides line up with TRBD2. The V and J ends lost 2 bases and 1 base, in that order; junction bases with no gene match: 7. Germline V gene data show CDR1 as SGHNT and CDR2 as YYREEE (reference sequence). The CDR3 runs 16 residues. Here the CDR3 DNA reads TGTGCCAGCAGCTTTCGGGCTAGCGGACGCACAGATACGCAGTATTTT. Its protein is CASSFRASGRTDTQYF.

V gene TRBV6-1 combines with J gene TRBJ2-7; the D gene is possibly TRBD1 (6 bases). The CDR3 totals 14 residues. Germline CDR1 MNHNS, CDR2 SASEGT. Deletions cut 7 bases from V and 3 bases from J, with 16 bases between. CDR3 region: CASIRQGYYYEQYF. CDR3 in DNA: TGTGCCAGCATACGCCAGGGGTATTACTACGAGCAGTACTTC.

V usage is TRBV7-3 and J usage is TRBJ2-7, with D unresolved. Germline loops: CDR1 SGHTA, CDR2 FQGTGA. Trimming removed 5 bases at V and 11 bases at J, with 19 bases between. The CDR3 spans 13 residues. CDR3 in DNA: TGTGCCAGCAGCCAAATTATGGGTCAGCGCGAGTACTTC. Its translation is CASSQIMGQREYF.

This sequence joins TRBV5-4 and TRBJ2-3, with TRBD2 as a possible D gene (5 bases). Trimming removed 5 bases at V and 6 bases at J, with 19 bases between. Germline V gene data show CDR1 as SGHNT and CDR2 as YYREEE (reference sequence). The CDR3 runs to 15 residues. Here the CDR3 reads CASSLTGGLADTQYF. The CDR3 nucleotides read TGTGCCAGCAGTTTGACTGGCGGGTTAGCGGATACGCAGTATTTT.

This clone is a singleton in its sample. This chain connects TRBV29-1 to TRBJ2-7, with a tentative D call TRBD1 (6 bases). The V gene lost 4 bases and the J gene lost 7 bases, with 11 bases spanning the gap. CDR3 length: 11 amino acids. In germline, CDR1 is SQVTM, CDR2 ANQGSEA. CDR3 sequence (DNA): TGCAGCGTTGCGACAGGTGATGAGCAGTACTTC. Amino acids: CSVATGDEQYF.